The 9 T cell receptor beta chains listed next were all sequenced from one sample in a study of early stage breast cancer tumors. Here immunoSEQ multiplex PCR was the method, and the copy in TCRdb shows in-frame clones only, minus some. The data hold tens of thousands of clones, with more than 65% observed a single time. The specimen was blood. These receptors all come from a person aged 35 to 50 with breast cancer.

This clone occurred a few times. CDR3 sequence: CASSLYGDQPQHF. For the CDR3, the DNA is TGTGCCAGCAGCTTATACGGGGATCAGCCCCAGCATTTT. The V call is TRBV7-2, the J call TRBJ1-5; D gene ambiguous. CDR1 SGHTA and CDR2 FQGNSA come from the germline V gene. Trimming cost V 2 bases and J 5 bases, with 7 bases left between them. The CDR3 has 13 amino acids. Full variable domain (missing parts from reference TRBV7-2 and TRBJ1-5): GAGVSQSPSNKVTEKGKDVELRCDPISGHTALYWYRQSLGQGLEFLIYFQGNSAPDKSGLPSDRFSAERTGGSVSTLTIQRTQQEDSAVYLCASSLYGDQPQHFGDGTRLSIL.

V gene TRBV5-8 combines with J gene TRBJ2-2; TRBD2 matches 11 bases. Germline values: CDR1 SGHTS, CDR2 YDEGEE. The CDR3 runs 18 residues. J lost 4 bases, V lost 5 bases, and 13 bases had no gene match. The CDR3 reads CASRVYYRLAGTTGELFF. The CDR3 DNA reads TGTGCCAGCAGAGTATACTATCGACTAGCGGGAACCACCGGGGAGCTGTTTTTT. The full variable domain, its missing parts supplied by reference TRBV5-8 and TRBJ2-2, is EAGVTQSPTHLIKTRGQQATLRCSPISGHTSVYWYQQALGLGLQFLLWYDEGEERNRGNFPPRFSGRQFPNYSSELNVNALELEDSALYLCASRVYYRLAGTTGELFFGEGSRLTVL.

This chain uses TRBV7-2 with TRBJ1-5; D gene uncertain. V was cut by 1 base and J by 5 bases, with 9 bases left in between. CDR3 size: 14 residues. Looked up from germline, CDR1 is SGHTA and CDR2 is FQGNSA. In DNA form, the CDR3 reads TGTGCCAGCAGCTTAGGGTTGGGTGATCAGCCCCAGCATTTT. It encodes CASSLGLGDQPQHF.

The rearrangement joins TRBV5-1 to TRBJ2-2; D is unresolved. The germline V gene encodes CDR1 SGHRS and CDR2 YFSETQ. Deletions cut 4 bases from V and 3 bases from J, with 13 bases between. The CDR3 has 15 amino acids. The CDR3 coding sequence is TGCGCCAGCAGCCTGAGTGGGTACCACACCGGGGAGCTGTTTTTT. It specifies CASSLSGYHTGELFF.

The gene calls are TRBV7-8 and TRBJ2-5; TRBD1 might be the D (6 bases). Germline CDR1 reads SGHVS; CDR2 reads FQNEAQ. The CDR3 spans 13 residues. Deletions cut 6 bases from V and 0 bases from J, with 8 bases between. The CDR3 protein is CASSRDNQETQYF. Here the CDR3 DNA reads TGTGCCAGCAGTCGGGACAACCAAGAGACCCAGTACTTC.

The rearrangement joins TRBV29-1 to TRBJ1-2; no firm D call. The CDR3 sequence is 13 residues long. The germline V and J ends were trimmed by 3 bases and 2 bases, with 10 bases remaining between them. Germline CDR1 is SQVTM and CDR2 is ANQGSEA. DNA of the CDR3: TGCAGCGTTGATGCGGTTTCCAACTATGGCTACACCTTC. It translates to CSVDAVSNYGYTF.

The V call is TRBV4-2, the J call TRBJ1-1; D gene uncertain. This CDR3 has 15 residues. Germline V gene data show CDR1 as LGHNA and CDR2 as YNFKEQ. Between the trimmed V and J ends, which lost 4 bases and 4 bases, there was a span of 16 bases. Written as DNA, the CDR3 is TGTGCCAGCAGCCTGGGGTGGCTAAGGACCACTGAAGCTTTCTTT. This codes for CASSLGWLRTTEAFF.

J is TRBJ2-2 and V is TRBV7-9; D is perhaps TRBD1 or TRBD2 (5 bases each). V lost 1 base and J 1 base, leaving 13 bases between the germline ends. The CDR3 sequence is 17 residues long. Germline V CDR1 and CDR2: SEHNR, FQNEAQ (reference sequence). Written as DNA, the CDR3 is TGTGCCAGCAGCTTAGGGGTAGGGACGAGGAACACCGGGGAGCTGTTTTTT. Its protein is CASSLGVGTRNTGELFF.

The chain is built from TRBV6-5 and TRBJ2-5; D is unclear. There are 14 residues in the CDR3. Germline CDR1 is MNHEY and CDR2 is SVGAGI. V lost 7 bases to trimming and J lost 5 bases, with 17 bases between them. The CDR3 sequence is CASTSHRSRETQYF. CDR3 DNA: TGTGCCAGCACCTCCCACCGGTCCCGGGAGACCCAGTACTTC.